The 16 T cell receptor beta chains listed next were all sequenced from one sample in a study of blood T cell repertoires in COVID-19. The method was immunoSEQ multiplex PCR; TCRdb's version includes in-frame clones alone and lacks a portion of them. The data show tens of thousands of clones, about 90% seen once. The sample comprised peripheral blood. These receptors all stem from a woman aged 40 to 49 with acute or convalescent COVID-19.

As concerns this clone: Other DNA sequences in the sample encode the same CDR3. The genes are TRBV7-9 and TRBJ2-7, with D maybe TRBD1 (5 bases). Germline CDR1 reads SEHNR; CDR2 reads FQNEAQ (reference sequence). The CDR3 loop spans 12 amino acids. The germline V and J ends were trimmed by 3 bases and 4 bases, with 7 bases remaining between them. CDR3 sequence reads: CASSLPGYEQYF. CDR3 coding DNA: TGTGCCAGCAGCTTGCCAGGGTACGAGCAGTACTTC. Complete variable domain (other parts from reference TRBV7-9 and TRBJ2-7): DTGVSQNPRHKITKRGQNVTFRCDPISEHNRLYWYRQTLGQGPEFLTYFQNEAQLEKSRLLSDRFSAERPKGSFSTLEIQRTEQGDSAMYLCASSLPGYEQYFGPGTRLTVT.

The chain links TRBV11-2 to TRBJ1-4; D gene ambiguous. Germline-derived CDR1 and CDR2 are SGHAT and FQNNGV. There are 15 residues in the CDR3. The V gene lost 8 bases and the J gene lost 10 bases, with 23 bases spanning the gap. DNA for the CDR3: TGTGCCAGCGAGAGCCTTATAGGTGTCTCGGGAAAACTGTTTTTT. This encodes CASESLIGVSGKLFF. Full variable domain (missing parts from reference TRBV11-2 and TRBJ1-4): EAGVAQSPRYKIIEKRQSVAFWCNPISGHATLYWYQQILGQGPKLLIQFQNNGVVDDSQLPKDRFSAERLKGVDSTLKIQPAKLEDSAVYLCASESLIGVSGKLFFGSGTQLSVL.

The chain links TRBV29-1 to TRBJ2-7, with 7 positions matching TRBD1. Germline CDR1 and CDR2: SQVTM and ANQGSEA. Trimming at V came to 7 bases and at J to 2 bases, leaving 5 bases not matched to a gene. The CDR3 loop spans 12 amino acids. CDR3 region: CSAETGTYEQYF. The CDR3 region has the DNA TGCAGCGCCGAGACAGGGACCTACGAGCAGTACTTC.

J is TRBJ1-1 and V is TRBV30; D uncertain. The V end lost 6 bases, the J end lost 1 base, and 6 bases lay between the germline ends. The CDR3 consists of 11 residues. CDR1 and CDR2 (germline): GTSNPN, SVGIG (reference sequence). CDR3 in amino acids: CACERNTEAFF. As DNA, the CDR3 is TGTGCCTGTGAGAGGAACACTGAAGCTTTCTTT.

This clone showed up just once. The rearrangement joins TRBV5-4 to TRBJ2-1, with 7 bases fitting TRBD2. The V gene's germline CDR1 is SGHNT and CDR2 YYREEE (reference sequence). V trimming: 3 bases; J trimming: 9 bases; junction bases outside the gene matches: 6. The CDR3 has 13 residues. CDR3 coding DNA: TGTGCCAGCAGCTCCGTCGGGGAGGGTGAGCAGTTCTTC. Translating it yields CASSSVGEGEQFF. Full variable domain (outside the CDR3, taken from reference TRBV5-4 and TRBJ2-1): ETGVTQSPTHLIKTRGQQVTLRCSSQSGHNTVSWYQQALGQGPQFIFQYYREEENGRGNFPPRFSGLQFPNYSSELNVNALELDDSALYLCASSSVGEGEQFFGPGTRLTVL.

The V gene is TRBV5-4, the J gene TRBJ2-3; 12 bases agree with TRBD2. V gave up 2 bases and J gave up 4 bases; unmatched junction bases: 2. Germline CDR1 SGHNT, CDR2 YYREEE (reference sequence). The CDR3 is 15 amino acids. Here the CDR3 reads CASSLLAGGADTQYF. CDR3 DNA sequence: TGTGCCAGCAGCTTACTAGCGGGGGGCGCAGATACGCAGTATTTT.

The chain has TRBV5-6 and TRBJ2-7; 9 bases are a match to TRBD1. The CDR3 has 16 residues. The germline V gene has CDR1 SGHDT and CDR2 YYEEEE. V lost 0 bases and J lost 2; bases outside the gene matches: 6. This CDR3 is CASSLEGWDRAYEQYF. The CDR3 DNA follows: TGTGCCAGCAGCTTGGAAGGTTGGGACAGGGCCTACGAGCAGTACTTC. The full variable domain, rest sourced from reference TRBV5-6 and TRBJ2-7, is DAGVTQSPTHLIKTRGQQVTLRCSPKSGHDTVSWYQQALGQGPQFIFQYYEEEERQRGNFPDRFSGHQFPNYSSELNVNALLLGDSALYLCASSLEGWDRAYEQYFGPGTRLTVT.

V usage is TRBV9 and J usage is TRBJ2-3; D is possibly TRBD1 (5 bases). Per germline, CDR1 SGDLS and CDR2 YYNGEE. CDR3 length: 15 amino acids. Trimming shortened V by 2 bases and J by 2 bases, and 12 bases separated the two germline ends. The CDR3 reads CASSVSSGFTDTQYF. The CDR3 region has the DNA TGTGCCAGCAGCGTGTCTTCAGGGTTCACAGATACGCAGTATTTT.

CDR3 sequence (DNA): TGTGCCAGCAGCGCGCACCGGGACAGGGGGCGTGAAGCTTTCTTT. Residues: CASSAHRDRGREAFF. The rearrangement joins TRBV7-9 to TRBJ1-1; 12 nucleotides align to TRBD1. The CDR3 contains 15 residues. J was trimmed by 7 bases and V by 5 bases; bases with no gene match: 8. In germline, CDR1 is SEHNR, CDR2 FQNEAQ (reference sequence). Looking up the rest from reference TRBV7-9 and TRBJ1-1 gives the full variable domain: DTGVSQNPRHKITKRGQNVTFRCDPISEHNRLYWYRQTLGQGPEFLTYFQNEAQLEKSRLLSDRFSAERPKGSFSTLEIQRTEQGDSAMYLCASSAHRDRGREAFFGQGTRLTVV.

The chain combines TRBV10-1 with TRBJ2-7; 8 positions match TRBD2. The junction had 15 bases not matched to a gene; V was cut back by 3 bases and J by 5 bases. The CDR3 runs to 17 residues. Germline V gene data show CDR1 as WNHNN and CDR2 as SYGVQD (reference sequence). CDR3 bases: TGCGCCAGCAGTGATTTCTTCGGTGGTAGCGGGACCCACGAGCAGTACTTC. This encodes CASSDFFGGSGTHEQYF.

The chain couples TRBV28 to TRBJ2-2, with 9 bases that match TRBD1. Unmatched junction bases numbered 1, after V lost 2 bases and J lost 3 bases. Germline CDR1 is MDHEN and CDR2 is SYDVKM. This CDR3 is built from 15 residues. CDR3 nucleotides: TGTGCCAGCAGTTTAGGGGACAGGGACACCGGGGAGCTGTTTTTT. This sequence encodes CASSLGDRDTGELFF.

The rearrangement links TRBV27 to TRBJ1-2, with a weak D call TRBD1 (5 bases). Germline CDR1 MNHEY, CDR2 SMNVEV (reference sequence). V was clipped by 4 bases and J by 4 bases, with 10 bases between them. The CDR3 spans 13 residues. The CDR3 is CASSSSDSYGYTF. In DNA form, the CDR3 reads TGTGCCAGCAGTTCTTCCGACAGCTATGGCTACACCTTC.

V usage is TRBV30 and J usage is TRBJ1-6; 9 bases agree with TRBD1. V trimming: 8 bases; J trimming: 4 bases; junction bases outside the gene matches: 6. The CDR3 contains 14 residues. Germline assignment: CDR1 GTSNPN and CDR2 SVGIG (reference sequence). The CDR3, as DNA: TGTGCCAGAGCAGGACAGGGGTATAATTCACCCCTCCACTTT. Protein: CARAGQGYNSPLHF.

The chain couples TRBV5-5 to TRBJ2-7; 8 nucleotides align to TRBD1. This CDR3 has 15 residues. Per the germline V gene, CDR1 is SGHKS and CDR2 is YYEKEE (reference sequence). The V gene end was trimmed by 5 bases and the J gene end by 1 base; junction bases not matched to a gene: 8. CDR3 sequence: CASRSSDRVSYEQYF. The DNA for the CDR3 is TGTGCCAGCAGGTCGTCGGACAGGGTGTCCTACGAGCAGTACTTC.

V is TRBV28 and J is TRBJ2-7; 8 nucleotides line up with TRBD1. Germline V gives CDR1 MDHEN, CDR2 SYDVKM. The V and J ends lost 5 bases and 3 bases, in that order; junction bases with no gene match: 3. The CDR3 runs to 13 residues. Here the CDR3 reads CASSLTGGYEQYF. CDR3 DNA: TGTGCCAGCAGTCTTACAGGGGGCTACGAGCAGTACTTC.

The chain couples TRBV30 to TRBJ1-5; no firm D call. CDR1 and CDR2 (germline): GTSNPN, SVGIG (reference sequence). The CDR3 extends over 15 amino acids. V lost 1 base, J lost 0 bases, and 10 bases lay in between. The CDR3 sequence: CAWSASELSNQPQHF. CDR3 nucleotides: TGTGCCTGGAGTGCATCCGAGCTTAGCAATCAGCCCCAGCATTTT.